This TCR beta chain was captured in a study of blood T cell repertoires in COVID-19. The overall study: Researchers got acute and convalescent COVID-19 samples from the United States, Italy and Spain. PBMCs, B-cell-depleted T cells, or T cells provided the cDNA or gDNA that made up the material.

The CDR3 runs 17 residues. V lost 3 bases and J 7 bases, leaving 21 bases between the germline ends. Germline V gene lookup returns CDR1 KGHSH and CDR2 LQKENI. Here immunoSEQ multiplex PCR was the method, and the copy in TCRdb shows in-frame clones only, minus some. The sample includes over 100,000 clones, 75% to 85% of them seen just once. The source of this sequence is a man between 65 and 85 years old with acute or convalescent COVID-19. The rearrangement links TRBV18 to TRBJ2-2; no reliable D call. Sequenced: peripheral blood. CDR3 DNA sequence: TGTGCCAGCTCACCCTCCGCCCCCGGTTCCCGGGTCGGGGAGCTGTTTTTT. This encodes CASSPSAPGSRVGELFF.